These 5 T cell receptor beta chains were all obtained from the same sample, sequenced in a study of regulatory T cells in long-lasting Graves disease. Combining iRepertoire HTBI primers with Arm-PCR of CDR3 regions, the authors built TCR beta libraries. From the multiplex PCR reads, TCRdb called clonotypes with MiXCR, one entry per CDR3 protein. The sample lists about 470,000 distinct CDR3 sequences, roughly 20% occurring once. Specified time point: persistent/refractory GD, antithyroid drugs over 5 years with positive TRAb. The authors made the TCR library using RNA they extracted from PBMCs. Sequenced material: peripheral blood mononuclear cells (PBMCs), taken when the disease was refractory, from a patient treated with antithyroid drugs. Receptors originate from a female donor with Graves disease.

This clonotype was counted a few times. The J gene is TRBJ2-7, the V gene TRBV29-1, with D perhaps TRBD2 (5 bases). This CDR3 spans 16 amino acids. V was pared by 2 bases and J by 1 base, with 18 bases between. Germline V gene data show CDR1 as SQVTM and CDR2 as ANQGSEA. For the CDR3, the DNA is TGCAGCGTTGAAATTTCTAGCAACCCTTTTTCCTACGAGCAGTACTTC. This encodes CSVEISSNPFSYEQYF.

For this clonotype: One end of the junction is discordant with germline, which a read error may explain. This chain joins TRBV3-1 and TRBJ2-7, with TRBD1 as a possible D gene (5 bases). The germline V gene has CDR1 LGHDT and CDR2 YNNKEL (reference sequence). The CDR3 extends over 14 amino acids. CDR3 protein: CANSPYGASPEQYF. CDR3 DNA sequence: TGTGCCAACAGCCCCTATGGGGCATCCCCCGAGCAGTACTTC.

This clonotype has at least ten counts. The DNA for the CDR3 is TGCAGTGCTAAGTCCTTTCCGGGGACAGGGTACGGCTACACCTTC. This codes for CSAKSFPGTGYGYTF. The chain employs TRBV20-1 and TRBJ1-2; 9 bases line up with TRBD1. This CDR3 is 15 amino acids long. Per germline, CDR1 DFQATT and CDR2 SNEGSKA (reference sequence). Trimming cost V 4 bases and J 8 bases; bases outside gene matches: 14.

In its sample, this clonotype was seen many times. DNA of the CDR3: TGTGCCAGCAGTGCCATAAGCGGGAGTGACACCGGGGAGCTGTTTTTT. Translating gives CASSAISGSDTGELFF. This chain joins TRBV2 and TRBJ2-2; TRBD2 aligns across 8 bases. Germline V gene data show CDR1 as SNHLY and CDR2 as FYNNEI. Trimming removed 4 bases from V and 3 bases from J; junction bases left unmatched: 7. The CDR3 spans 16 residues.

This clonotype has at least ten counts. CDR3 sequence: CASRETGKTYEQYF. Here the CDR3 DNA reads TGCGCCAGCAGGGAGACAGGGAAAACCTACGAGCAGTACTTC. The V gene is TRBV10-2, the J gene TRBJ2-7; 7 bases match TRBD1. The CDR3 is made up of 14 amino acids. Germline V gene sequence: CDR1 WSHSY, CDR2 SAAADI. The V and J ends lost 6 bases and 2 bases, in that order; junction bases with no gene match: 7.